Below, 18 T cell receptor beta chains from the same sample are listed, as sequenced in a study of blood T cells in healthy people across ages. Next came a second PCR, run for roughly 7 to 12 cycles, which used a sample-barcoded 5' primer along with a J-beta primer mix. A single record per CDR3 protein comes from TCRdb applying MiXCR to the 5' RACE reads. This table holds over 1,500,000 distinct CDR3 sequences, approximately 40% found once. Sequenced input: blood. The receptors shown here come from a human donor in good health.

This chain links TRBV27 with TRBJ2-7; a possible D gene is TRBD2 (7 bases). Germline values: CDR1 MNHEY, CDR2 SMNVEV (reference sequence). This CDR3 spans 14 amino acids. The V end was cut by 2 bases, the J end by 4 bases, with 12 bases between. DNA for the CDR3: TGTGCCAGCAGTTTACGGGGGGCGGTTTACGAGCAGTACTTC. Amino acid sequence: CASSLRGAVYEQYF.

The table lists this clonotype with a count of one. This chain links TRBV28 with TRBJ2-1; 9 nucleotides match TRBD1. The ends lost 10 bases at V and 8 bases at J; junction bases unmatched: 6. Germline-derived CDR1 and CDR2 are MDHEN and SYDVKM. This CDR3 contains 12 residues. CDR3 sequence reads: CATGQGLHEQFF. The CDR3 DNA follows: TGTGCCACCGGACAGGGGTTGCATGAGCAGTTCTTC.

This clonotype has a handful of counts. The V and J genes are TRBV6-2 or TRBV6-3 and TRBJ2-4; D call uncertain. Trimming stripped 2 bases from V and 13 bases from J, with 18 bases between. The V gene's germline CDR1 is MNHEY and CDR2 SVGEGT. This CDR3 has 14 amino acids. CDR3 DNA: TGTGCCAGCAGTTACATTTCTATCCCGAATGAGCAGTACTTC. The encoded protein is CASSYISIPNEQYF.

The genes are TRBV7-3 and TRBJ2-1; a weak D match, TRBD2 (5 bases). Trimming cost V 2 bases and J 3 bases, with 11 bases left between them. From germline, CDR1 is SGHTA and CDR2 FQGTGA. The CDR3 contains 15 residues. The CDR3 here is CASSLQAVLYNEQFF. CDR3 bases: TGTGCCAGCAGCTTACAAGCGGTCCTCTACAATGAGCAGTTCTTC.

This clonotype was observed at least ten times. The chain employs TRBV6-5 and TRBJ2-7, with 9 bases matching TRBD2. The V gene end was trimmed by 6 bases and the J gene end by 2 bases; junction bases not matched to a gene: 5. Germline CDR1 MNHEY, CDR2 SVGAGI. The CDR3 runs to 14 residues. In nucleotides, the CDR3 is TGTGCCAGCAGCTCGGGACTAGCAACCTACGAGCAGTACTTC. Amino acid sequence: CASSSGLATYEQYF.

On this clonotype itself: One end of the junction does not line up with germline, which may come from a read error. The DNA for the CDR3 is TGTACCAGCAGCCAAGGGAGTGGGGGGGACTACGAGCAGTACTTC. Amino acid sequence: CTSSQGSGGDYEQYF. The gene calls are TRBV4-2 and TRBJ2-7; 7 bases are shared with TRBD2. There are 15 residues in the CDR3. Germline V gives CDR1 LGHNA, CDR2 YNFKEQ.

This rearrangement joins TRBV12-3 or TRBV12-4 to TRBJ1-1; D gene unclear. There are 16 residues in the CDR3. V shed 7 bases and J shed 4 bases, with 22 bases lying between them. The CDR3 spells CASIEDGFSDGTEAFF. The CDR3 region has the DNA TGTGCCAGCATAGAGGATGGGTTCTCGGACGGCACTGAAGCTTTCTTT.

This clonotype was counted a few times. This rearrangement joins TRBV6-5 to TRBJ1-2, with 7 bases aligning to TRBD1. Looked up from germline, CDR1 is MNHEY and CDR2 is SVGAGI. There are 15 residues in the CDR3. J lost 7 bases, V lost 2 bases, and 10 bases had no gene match. The CDR3 nucleotides read TGTGCCAGCAGTTACAATGAGGGACAGCTTTTTGGCTACACCTTC. The encoded protein is CASSYNEGQLFGYTF.

The chain is built from TRBV5-6 and TRBJ1-6; D gene unclear. The CDR3 has 13 amino acids. Germline CDR1 is SGHDT and CDR2 is YYEEEE. The ends were cut back, 5 bases at V and 13 bases at J, with 16 bases in the middle. CDR3 nucleotide sequence: TGTGCCAGCAGGCGCCAGGCGACCGCTCCCCTCCACTTT. Protein sequence: CASRRQATAPLHF.

This clonotype came up a few times. This sequence joins TRBV12-3 or TRBV12-4 and TRBJ1-1, with D possibly being TRBD1 (5 bases). CDR3 length: 17 amino acids. The V and J ends lost 4 bases and 1 base respectively, with 19 bases between them. This CDR3 reads CASSSQLGGTGNTEAFF. CDR3 in DNA: TGTGCCAGCAGTTCCCAACTGGGGGGGACGGGGAACACTGAAGCTTTCTTT.

The chain combines TRBV20-1 with TRBJ2-7; tentatively, D is TRBD2 (5 bases). The CDR3 spans 13 residues. V gave up 3 bases and J gave up 4 bases, with 13 bases separating them. CDR1 DFQATT and CDR2 SNEGSKA come from the germline V gene (reference sequence). Written as DNA, the CDR3 is TGCAGTGCTAGTAGCGACTTACAATACGAGCAGTACTTC. Protein product: CSASSDLQYEQYF.

For the CDR3, the DNA is TGTGCCAGCAGCTCATACGGACTAGCGGGGGAGTCGCAGTACTTC. Encoded protein: CASSSYGLAGESQYF. V is TRBV5-5 and J is TRBJ2-4, with TRBD2 matching over 13 bases. V was clipped by 3 bases and J by 13 bases; unmatched bases: 10. The CDR3 contains 15 residues. CDR1 is SGHKS, CDR2 YYEKEE, per germline (reference sequence).

This clonotype was seen a handful of times. The chain recombines TRBV29-1 with TRBJ1-2; D is unclear. V lost 6 bases and J lost 2, with 13 bases in between. This CDR3 contains 13 residues. The V gene's germline CDR1 is SQVTM and CDR2 ANQGSEA. CDR3 region: CSVPLGGNYGYTF. The CDR3 nucleotides read TGCAGCGTACCCTTAGGCGGGAACTATGGCTACACCTTC.

In DNA, the CDR3 is TGTGCCAGCAGCCCTTCTTGGGGGGGCAGAACAGATACGCAGTATTTT. Protein product: CASSPSWGGRTDTQYF. The chain couples TRBV12-3 or TRBV12-4 to TRBJ2-3; tentative D call: TRBD2 (7 bases). The CDR3 runs 16 residues. V lost 6 bases and J 3 bases, leaving 19 bases between the germline ends.

In this sample, this clonotype turned up once. The junction differs from germline at one of its ends, possibly a read error. The J gene is TRBJ1-5, the V gene TRBV5-1, with D possibly matching TRBD1 (6 bases). Germline V gene data show CDR1 as SGHRS and CDR2 as YFSETQ. The CDR3 is made up of 13 amino acids. CDR3 region: CASSQGSNQPQRF. In DNA form, the CDR3 reads TGCGCCAGCAGCCAGGGGTCCAATCAGCCCCAGCGTTTT.

This chain joins TRBV3-1 and TRBJ2-1, with D perhaps TRBD2 (6 bases). Per germline, CDR1 LGHDT and CDR2 YNNKEL (reference sequence). Trimming left V 4 bases short and J 14 bases short, with 12 bases between. The CDR3 sequence is 11 residues long. The CDR3 bases are TGTGCCAGCAGCCGACTAGAGGTAAAGTTCTTC. Its protein product is CASSRLEVKFF.

The V and J genes are TRBV28 and TRBJ2-7, with TRBD1 as a possible D gene (5 bases). From germline, CDR1 is MDHEN and CDR2 SYDVKM. V lost 6 bases to trimming and J lost 2 bases, with 14 bases between them. This CDR3 comprises 14 residues. The CDR3 DNA reads as TGTGCCAGCAGGTTACCAGGGAAACCCTACGAGCAGTACTTC. Its protein is CASRLPGKPYEQYF. The variable domain in full, completed from reference TRBV28 and TRBJ2-7, reads DVKVTQSSRYLVKRTGEKVFLECVQDMDHENMFWYRQDPGLGLRLIYFSYDVKMKEKGDIPEGYSVSREKKERFSLILESASTNQTSMYLCASRLPGKPYEQYFGPGTRLTVT.

The chain carries TRBV7-2 and TRBJ2-1; 10 nucleotides line up with TRBD2. The V segment lost 3 bases and the J segment 6 bases; nucleotides outside the gene matches: 2. The CDR3 length is 14 residues. Germline CDR1 SGHTA, CDR2 FQGNSA. The CDR3 DNA follows: TGTGCCAGCAGCTTCCAGCGGGGGGGCAATGAGCAGTTCTTC. Its protein is CASSFQRGGNEQFF.